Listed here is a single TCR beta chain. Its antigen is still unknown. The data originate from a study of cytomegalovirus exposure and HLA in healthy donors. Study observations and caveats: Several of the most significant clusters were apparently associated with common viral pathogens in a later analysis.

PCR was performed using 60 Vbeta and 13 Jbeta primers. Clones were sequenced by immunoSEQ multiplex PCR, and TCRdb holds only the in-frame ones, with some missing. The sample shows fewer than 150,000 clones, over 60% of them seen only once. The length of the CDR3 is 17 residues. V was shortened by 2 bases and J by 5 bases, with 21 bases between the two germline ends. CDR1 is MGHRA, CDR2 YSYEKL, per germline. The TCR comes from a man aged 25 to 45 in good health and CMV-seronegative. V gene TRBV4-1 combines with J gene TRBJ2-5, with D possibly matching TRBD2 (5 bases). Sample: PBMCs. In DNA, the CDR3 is TGCGCCAGCAGCCAACGCACAGCGGACCCAGGCGTGGAGACCCAGTACTTC. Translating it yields CASSQRTADPGVETQYF.